Following are 20 T cell receptor beta chains from one sample sequenced in a study of blood T cell repertoires in COVID-19. Clones were read by immunoSEQ multiplex PCR, and TCRdb kept only the in-frame ones, dropping some. The profile shows roughly 130,000 clones, about 90% of them singletons. The material sequenced was peripheral blood. The source of these receptors is a woman aged 55-70 years with acute or convalescent COVID-19.

This sequence joins TRBV5-1 and TRBJ2-3, with TRBD1 as a possible D gene (5 bases). Germline-derived CDR1 and CDR2 are SGHRS and YFSETQ. V was cut by 0 bases and J by 2 bases, with 7 bases left in between. This CDR3 has 14 residues. CDR3 bases: TGCGCCAGCAGCTTGGACAGGTTCACAGATACGCAGTATTTT. Its translation is CASSLDRFTDTQYF.

This chain joins TRBV6-1 and TRBJ2-1; D gene uncertain. The germline gives CDR1 MNHNS, CDR2 SASEGT. Trimming left V 1 base short and J 4 bases short, with 5 bases between. CDR3 size: 13 residues. In DNA, the CDR3 is TGTGCCAGCAGTGAAGGTCTATACAATGAGCAGTTCTTC. This translates into CASSEGLYNEQFF.

This clone was detected once. The rearrangement uses TRBV11-3 and TRBJ1-4; 10 nucleotides agree with TRBD1. Germline-derived CDR1 and CDR2 are SGHNT and YENEEA. J was trimmed by 8 bases and V by 4 bases; bases with no gene match: 13. The CDR3 is 17 amino acids. In nucleotides, the CDR3 is TGTGCCAGCAGCTCTGACGCCCCCGGGACAGGGGTAGAAAAACTGTTTTTT. Protein product: CASSSDAPGTGVEKLFF. Combining the CDR3 with reference TRBV11-3 and TRBJ1-4 gives the whole variable domain EAGVVQSPRYKIIEKKQPVAFWCNPISGHNTLYWYLQNLGQGPELLIRYENEEAVDDSQLPKDRFSAERLKGVDSTLKIQPAELGDSAVYLCASSSDAPGTGVEKLFFGSGTQLSVL.

This clone was seen a few times. The V gene is TRBV21-1, the J gene TRBJ2-1; the listed D gene, TRBD1, was not tested against the DNA. TRBV21-1 is designated a pseudogene. The CDR3 is 19 amino acids. CDR3 sequence: CASNRICQETSSSYNEQFF. CDR3 bases: TGTGCCAGCAACAGGATATGTCAGGAAACCAGTAGCTCCTACAATGAGCAGTTCTTC.

Comment on this clone: Other DNA sequences from this sample encode an identical CDR3 as well. The chain recombines TRBV24-1 with TRBJ1-2; D is unclear. Germline values: CDR1 KGHDR, CDR2 SFDVKD. Deletions cut 0 bases from V and 8 bases from J, with 9 bases between. The CDR3 is made up of 13 amino acids. The CDR3 sequence is CATSDLGFGGYTF. DNA of the CDR3: TGTGCCACCAGTGATTTGGGTTTCGGGGGCTACACCTTC.

CDR3 amino acids: CASSAGQGSNSPLHF. Written as DNA, the CDR3 is TGTGCCAGCAGCGCGGGACAGGGTTCGAATTCACCCCTCCACTTT. The V call is TRBV9, the J call TRBJ1-6; 9 nucleotides align to TRBD1. Germline CDR1 is SGDLS and CDR2 is YYNGEE. This CDR3 comprises 15 residues. Losses at the gene ends were 3 bases for V and 7 bases for J; bases not matched to a gene: 5.

V gene TRBV7-8 combines with J gene TRBJ2-1, with 10 nucleotides matching TRBD2. Germline V gives CDR1 SGHVS, CDR2 FQNEAQ. V lost 2 bases and J lost 0; bases outside the gene matches: 4. The CDR3 extends over 17 amino acids. CDR3 DNA: TGTGCCAGCAGCTTACTCCCTAGCGGGAGCTCCTACAATGAGCAGTTCTTC. It yields the protein CASSLLPSGSSYNEQFF. Based on the CDR3 plus reference TRBV7-8 and TRBJ2-1, the full variable domain is GAGVSQSPRYKVAKRGQDVALRCDPISGHVSLFWYQQALGQGPEFLTYFQNEAQLDKSGLPSDRFFAERPEGSVSTLKIQRTQQEDSAVYLCASSLLPSGSSYNEQFFGPGTRLTVL.

V gene TRBV6-2 or TRBV6-3 combines with J gene TRBJ1-5; D is undetermined. Trimming pared 3 bases from V and 9 bases from J, leaving 9 bases between. The CDR3 is made up of 12 amino acids. Germline CDR1 MNHEY, CDR2 SVGEGT. The CDR3 loop reads CASSYSAGPQHF. The CDR3 bases are TGTGCCAGCAGTTATTCTGCGGGGCCCCAGCATTTT.

This sequence joins TRBV19 and TRBJ1-5; tentatively, D is TRBD1 (6 bases). Trimming shortened V by 6 bases and J by 4 bases, and 13 bases separated the two germline ends. The CDR3 has 14 residues. CDR1 is LNHDA and CDR2 is SQIVND in the germline V gene (reference sequence). CDR3 amino acids: CASSITQGNQPQHF. The DNA for the CDR3 is TGTGCCAGTAGCATCACCCAGGGGAATCAGCCCCAGCATTTT. The whole variable domain, remainder taken from reference TRBV19 and TRBJ1-5, is DGGITQSPKYLFRKEGQNVTLSCEQNLNHDAMYWYRQDPGQGLRLIYYSQIVNDFQKGDIAEGYSVSREKKESFPLTVTSAQKNPTAFYLCASSITQGNQPQHFGDGTRLSIL.

CDR3 amino acids: CASRGGRLTGELFF. The DNA for the CDR3 is TGTGCCAGCCGTGGCGGGAGGCTAACCGGGGAGCTGTTTTTT. The chain uses TRBV7-8 and TRBJ2-2; 8 bases agree with TRBD2. Germline assignment: CDR1 SGHVS and CDR2 FQNEAQ. The CDR3 covers 14 residues. After removal of 8 bases from V and 5 bases from J, the junction contained 7 bases not matched to a gene.

The CDR3 here is CATGAASGSGTDTQYF. The CDR3 bases are TGTGCCACGGGGGCAGCTAGCGGGTCTGGAACAGATACGCAGTATTTT. The V gene is TRBV24-1, the J gene TRBJ2-3, with 8 positions matching TRBD2. V lost 10 bases, J lost 3 bases, and 14 bases stayed unmatched. CDR3 length: 16 amino acids. The germline gives CDR1 KGHDR, CDR2 SFDVKD.

This clone was seen only once. The genes are TRBV19 and TRBJ1-1; D unclear. Trimming took off 5 bases at V and 3 bases at J, with 16 bases between the two ends. CDR3 length: 15 amino acids. CDR1 is LNHDA, CDR2 SQIVND, per germline (reference sequence). CDR3 loop: CASSPAARVDTEAFF. CDR3 nucleotides: TGTGCCAGTAGTCCCGCCGCACGAGTGGACACTGAAGCTTTCTTT.

J is TRBJ1-2 and V is TRBV27, with 11 nucleotides matching TRBD1. The germline V gene encodes CDR1 MNHEY and CDR2 SMNVEV (reference sequence). Trimming removed 3 bases from V and 4 bases from J; junction bases left unmatched: 4. The CDR3 sequence is 15 residues long. The CDR3 DNA is TGTGCCAGCAGTTTTTCCGGGACAGGGGGCTATGGCTACACCTTC. This sequence encodes CASSFSGTGGYGYTF.

V is TRBV6-5 and J is TRBJ1-1; D not resolved. This CDR3 contains 12 residues. Trimming stripped 8 bases from V and 8 bases from J, with 15 bases between. Germline V gene data show CDR1 as MNHEY and CDR2 as SVGAGI. In DNA form, the CDR3 reads TGTGCCAGCGGAAATACGGGATTCGAAGCTTTCTTT. It is translated as CASGNTGFEAFF.

The genes are TRBV9 and TRBJ2-1; D may be TRBD2 (5 bases). V was pared by 0 bases and J by 7 bases, with 14 bases between. There are 15 residues in the CDR3. Germline assignment: CDR1 SGDLS and CDR2 YYNGEE. The CDR3 sequence: CASSVGEGLSNEQFF. Written as DNA, the CDR3 is TGTGCCAGCAGCGTAGGAGAGGGTCTATCGAATGAGCAGTTCTTC.

This chain connects TRBV30 to TRBJ1-6; D unclear. From germline, CDR1 is GTSNPN and CDR2 SVGIG (reference sequence). The CDR3 contains 14 residues. Trimming removed 5 bases from V and 7 bases from J, with 15 bases in between. This CDR3 reads CAWGLGVPNSPLHF. The DNA of the CDR3 is TGTGCCTGGGGCCTCGGGGTGCCGAATTCACCCCTCCACTTT.

CDR3 in DNA: TGTGCCAGCAGCGGACAGGGGCCGAACACTGAAGCTTTCTTT. This encodes CASSGQGPNTEAFF. The chain recombines TRBV7-3 with TRBJ1-1, with TRBD1 identical over 9 bases. The junction had 2 bases not matched to a gene; V was cut back by 5 bases and J by 1 base. The CDR3 is 14 residues long. Germline-derived CDR1 and CDR2 are SGHTA and FQGTGA.

V and J are TRBV9 and TRBJ1-1; 7 nucleotides match TRBD1. CDR3 size: 15 residues. V gave up 8 bases and J gave up 0 bases; unmatched junction bases: 10. Germline V gene sequence: CDR1 SGDLS, CDR2 YYNGEE. The CDR3 loop is CASNRDSLMNTEAFF. The CDR3 nucleotides read TGTGCCAGTAACCGGGACAGCCTAATGAACACTGAAGCTTTCTTT. The full variable domain, rest sourced from reference TRBV9 and TRBJ1-1, is DSGVTQTPKHLITATGQRVTLRCSPRSGDLSVYWYQQSLDQGLQFLIQYYNGEERAKGNILERFSAQQFPDLHSELNLSSLELGDSALYFCASNRDSLMNTEAFFGQGTRLTVV.

J is TRBJ2-2 and V is TRBV27, with 7 positions matching TRBD2. CDR1 is MNHEY and CDR2 is SMNVEV in the germline V gene (reference sequence). This CDR3 has 18 residues. The V gene end was trimmed by 5 bases and the J gene end by 3 bases; junction bases not matched to a gene: 15. The CDR3 DNA is TGTGCCAGCAGTCCCCCCCCGAAAAGCGGGGACTACACCGGGGAGCTGTTTTTT. Translating gives CASSPPPKSGDYTGELFF.

The chain employs TRBV5-1 and TRBJ2-1; 13 nucleotides align to TRBD2. The junction had 5 bases not matched to a gene; V was cut back by 0 bases and J by 8 bases. Germline V gene data show CDR1 as SGHRS and CDR2 as YFSETQ. The CDR3 extends over 16 amino acids. The CDR3 DNA reads as TGCGCCAGCAGCTTGGGGGGACTAGCGGGGATGGATGAGCAGTTCTTC. It codes for CASSLGGLAGMDEQFF.